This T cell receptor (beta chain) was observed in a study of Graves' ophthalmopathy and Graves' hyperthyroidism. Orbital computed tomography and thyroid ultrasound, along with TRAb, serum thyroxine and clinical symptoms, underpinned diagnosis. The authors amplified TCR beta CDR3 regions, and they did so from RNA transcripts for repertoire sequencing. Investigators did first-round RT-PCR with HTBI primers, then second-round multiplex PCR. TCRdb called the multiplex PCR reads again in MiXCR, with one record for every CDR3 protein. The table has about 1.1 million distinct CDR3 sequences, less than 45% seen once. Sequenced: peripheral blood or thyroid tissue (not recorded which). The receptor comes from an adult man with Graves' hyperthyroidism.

The CDR3 reads CATERDGDNSPLHF. In DNA form, the CDR3 reads TGTGCCACCGAGAGGGACGGGGATAATTCACCCCTCCACTTT. The V call is TRBV15, the J call TRBJ1-6, with D possibly matching TRBD1 (5 bases). The CDR3 contains 14 residues. V shed 8 bases and J shed 5 bases, with 13 bases lying between them. Germline V gives CDR1 LNHNV, CDR2 YYDKDF (reference sequence).